What follows are 5 T cell receptor beta chains derived from one specimen sequenced in a study of radiotherapy plus CTLA-4 blockade in lung cancer. Sequencing was performed with immunoSEQ multiplex PCR; in TCRdb, only in-frame clones are kept and a portion is missing. The profile shows 50,000 to 70,000 clones, about 80% of them singletons. Sequencing was performed on peripheral blood, taken from a patient treated with radiotherapy plus ipilimumab. These receptors were collected from a human donor with non-small cell lung cancer whose response to radiotherapy plus ipilimumab could not be evaluated.

The rearrangement links TRBV5-6 to TRBJ2-1; 11 bases align to TRBD2. CDR1 and CDR2 (germline): SGHDT, YYEEEE. V lost 4 bases to trimming and J lost 8 bases; unmatched junction nucleotides: 5. The CDR3 loop spans 14 amino acids. This chain's CDR3 is CASSETSGSHEQFF. The CDR3 DNA is TGTGCCAGCAGCGAAACTAGCGGGAGTCATGAGCAGTTCTTC.

The chain has TRBV2 and TRBJ2-6; 7 nucleotides match TRBD1. Unmatched junction bases numbered 7, after V lost 5 bases and J lost 0 bases. CDR3 length: 17 residues. In germline, CDR1 is SNHLY, CDR2 FYNNEI. This CDR3 reads CASSLDRALSGANVLTF. The CDR3 nucleotides are TGTGCCAGCAGTTTAGACAGGGCCCTCTCTGGGGCCAACGTCCTGACTTTC.

This clone came up once. The V and J genes are TRBV28 and TRBJ2-7; weak D call: TRBD2 (5 bases). In germline, CDR1 is MDHEN, CDR2 SYDVKM. The CDR3 extends over 15 amino acids. The ends were cut back, 2 bases at V and 4 bases at J, with 15 bases in the middle. Here the CDR3 reads CASSLGGRVVYEQYF. The CDR3 DNA is TGTGCCAGCAGTTTAGGAGGCCGGGTTGTGTACGAGCAGTACTTC. Based on the CDR3 plus reference TRBV28 and TRBJ2-7, the full variable domain is DVKVTQSSRYLVKRTGEKVFLECVQDMDHENMFWYRQDPGLGLRLIYFSYDVKMKEKGDIPEGYSVSREKKERFSLILESASTNQTSMYLCASSLGGRVVYEQYFGPGTRLTVT.

The chain couples TRBV5-1 to TRBJ2-1; 7 nucleotides align to TRBD1. Germline V gene data show CDR1 as SGHRS and CDR2 as YFSETQ. The junction had 0 bases not matched to a gene; V was cut back by 0 bases and J by 3 bases. This CDR3 comprises 14 residues. The CDR3 sequence is CASSLGTGYNEQFF. Here the CDR3 DNA reads TGCGCCAGCAGCTTGGGGACAGGCTACAATGAGCAGTTCTTC.

The chain links TRBV7-2 to TRBJ2-7; 9 bases fit TRBD2. The CDR3 totals 16 residues. The germline gives CDR1 SGHTA, CDR2 FQGNSA. V gave up 5 bases and J gave up 2 bases; unmatched junction bases: 10. Here the CDR3 DNA reads TGTGCCAGCAGCCCAAGCGGGGGGTACCTTCCCTACGAGCAGTACTTC. Encoded protein: CASSPSGGYLPYEQYF. Full variable domain (missing parts from reference TRBV7-2 and TRBJ2-7): GAGVSQSPSNKVTEKGKDVELRCDPISGHTALYWYRQSLGQGLEFLIYFQGNSAPDKSGLPSDRFSAERTGGSVSTLTIQRTQQEDSAVYLCASSPSGGYLPYEQYFGPGTRLTVT.